This entry lists 2 T cell receptor beta chains sequenced from one sample in a study of HIV-infected children after antiretroviral therapy interruption (dated by TCRdb to the late 2010s). The method behind the library was 3' RACE. Sequencing was performed on an Illumina MiSeq. TCR libraries were generated from RNA by a 3' RACE protocol incorporating unique molecular identifiers so that PCR amplification bias could be corrected. TCRdb reprocessed the public reads (quality trimming at Q25 with fastp, clone calling with MiXCR) and kept in-frame beta chains. CDR3 protein duplicates are merged, each entry listing the most common genes and DNA. Across this sample there are roughly 15,000 distinct CDR3 sequences, with 3.4% seen only once. The ten largest clonotypes hold roughly 34% of the sample. This specimen's treatment or condition label, interpreted: PENTA 11 planned treatment interruption arm or continuous ART arm.

The sequencing used CD45RO+ CD8+ T cells from PBMCs, pooled from several time points, collected from a donor given antiretroviral therapy, either interrupted or continuous. In light of the paper, this sample's cell subset or site label describes: memory CD8+ CD45RO+ CD45RA- T cells. All receptors derive from a pool of human donors with HIV.

In this sample, this clonotype turned up many times. The chain couples TRBV2 to TRBJ2-7; D might be TRBD1 (5 bases). V gave up 6 bases and J gave up 9 bases, with 30 bases separating them. CDR3 size: 17 residues. Germline CDR1 and CDR2: SNHLY and FYNNEI. The CDR3 region is CASSTEPLPRLYTGQYF. Written as DNA, the CDR3 is TGTGCCAGCAGCACCGAACCCTTACCCCGCTTATACACAGGGCAGTACTTC.

In its sample, this clonotype was seen many times. The chain uses TRBV28 and TRBJ1-6; 7 bases map to TRBD1. From germline, CDR1 is MDHEN and CDR2 SYDVKM. V gave up 8 bases and J gave up 10 bases; unmatched junction bases: 11. The CDR3 totals 14 residues. For the CDR3, the DNA is TGTGCCAGCCACTTCACAGGGGTGAGATCACCCCTCCACTTT. Residues: CASHFTGVRSPLHF.